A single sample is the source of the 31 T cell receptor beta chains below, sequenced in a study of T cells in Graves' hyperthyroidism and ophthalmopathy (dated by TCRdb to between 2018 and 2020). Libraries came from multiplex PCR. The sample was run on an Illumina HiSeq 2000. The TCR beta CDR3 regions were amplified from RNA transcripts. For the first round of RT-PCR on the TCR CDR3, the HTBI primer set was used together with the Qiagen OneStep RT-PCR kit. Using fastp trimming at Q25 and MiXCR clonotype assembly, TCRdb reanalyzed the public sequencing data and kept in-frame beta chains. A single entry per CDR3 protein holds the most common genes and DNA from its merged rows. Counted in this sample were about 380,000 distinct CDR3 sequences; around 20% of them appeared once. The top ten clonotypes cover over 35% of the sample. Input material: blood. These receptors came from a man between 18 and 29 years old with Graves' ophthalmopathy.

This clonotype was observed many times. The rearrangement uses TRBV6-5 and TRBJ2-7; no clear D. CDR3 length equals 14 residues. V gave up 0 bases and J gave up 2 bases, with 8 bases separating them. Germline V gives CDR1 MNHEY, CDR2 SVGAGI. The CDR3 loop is CASSYSVGTYEQYF. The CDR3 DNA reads TGTGCCAGCAGTTACTCGGTTGGTACCTACGAGCAGTACTTC.

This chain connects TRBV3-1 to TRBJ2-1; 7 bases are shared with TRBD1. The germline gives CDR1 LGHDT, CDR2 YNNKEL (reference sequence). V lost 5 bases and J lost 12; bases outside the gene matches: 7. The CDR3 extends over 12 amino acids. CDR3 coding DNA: TGTGCCAGCAGCTCCACAGGGGACGGGCAGTTCTTC. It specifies CASSSTGDGQFF.

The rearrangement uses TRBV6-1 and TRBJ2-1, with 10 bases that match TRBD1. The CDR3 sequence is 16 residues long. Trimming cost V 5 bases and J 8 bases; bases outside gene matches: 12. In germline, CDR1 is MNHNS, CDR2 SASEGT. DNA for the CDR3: TGTGCCAGCAGTTTCTTCCCGGGACAGGGGTTCGATGAGCAGTTCTTC. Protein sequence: CASSFFPGQGFDEQFF.

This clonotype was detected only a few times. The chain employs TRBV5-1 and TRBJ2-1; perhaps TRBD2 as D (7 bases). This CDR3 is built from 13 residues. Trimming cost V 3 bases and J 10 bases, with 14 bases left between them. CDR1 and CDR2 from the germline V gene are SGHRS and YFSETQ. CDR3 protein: CASSWGGGFEQFF. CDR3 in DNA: TGCGCCAGCAGCTGGGGGGGGGGCTTCGAGCAGTTCTTC.

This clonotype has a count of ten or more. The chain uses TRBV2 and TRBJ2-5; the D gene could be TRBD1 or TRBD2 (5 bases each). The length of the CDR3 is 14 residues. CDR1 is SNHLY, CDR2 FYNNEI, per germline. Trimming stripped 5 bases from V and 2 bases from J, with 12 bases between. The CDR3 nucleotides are TGTGCCAGCAGTACGTGGGGGTTTCAAGAGACCCAGTACTTC. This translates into CASSTWGFQETQYF.

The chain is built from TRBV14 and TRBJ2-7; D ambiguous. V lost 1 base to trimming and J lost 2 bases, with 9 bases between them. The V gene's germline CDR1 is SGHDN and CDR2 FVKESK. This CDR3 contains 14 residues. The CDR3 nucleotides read TGTGCCAGCAGCCAAGTCCTATTCACCTACGAGCAGTACTTC. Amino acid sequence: CASSQVLFTYEQYF.

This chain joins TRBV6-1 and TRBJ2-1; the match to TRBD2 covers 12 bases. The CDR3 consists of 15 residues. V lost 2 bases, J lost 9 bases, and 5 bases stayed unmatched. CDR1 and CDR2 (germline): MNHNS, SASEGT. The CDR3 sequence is CASSETSGGRGEQFF. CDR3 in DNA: TGTGCCAGCAGTGAAACTAGCGGGGGGCGGGGTGAGCAGTTCTTC.

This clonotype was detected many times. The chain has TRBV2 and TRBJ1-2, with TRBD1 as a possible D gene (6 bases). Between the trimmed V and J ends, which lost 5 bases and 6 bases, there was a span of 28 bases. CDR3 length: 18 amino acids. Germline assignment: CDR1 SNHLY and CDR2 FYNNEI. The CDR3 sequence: CASSFGAGGRGGANGYTF. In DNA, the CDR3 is TGTGCCAGCAGTTTTGGGGCGGGGGGTAGGGGGGGCGCAAATGGCTACACCTTC.

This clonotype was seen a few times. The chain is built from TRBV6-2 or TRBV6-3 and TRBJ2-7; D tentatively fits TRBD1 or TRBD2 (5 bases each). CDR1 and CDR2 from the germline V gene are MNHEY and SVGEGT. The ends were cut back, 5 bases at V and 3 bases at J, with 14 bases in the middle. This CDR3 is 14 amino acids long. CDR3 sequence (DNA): TGTGCCAGCAGTGACTATGGGGACCACTACGAGCAGTACTTC. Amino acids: CASSDYGDHYEQYF.

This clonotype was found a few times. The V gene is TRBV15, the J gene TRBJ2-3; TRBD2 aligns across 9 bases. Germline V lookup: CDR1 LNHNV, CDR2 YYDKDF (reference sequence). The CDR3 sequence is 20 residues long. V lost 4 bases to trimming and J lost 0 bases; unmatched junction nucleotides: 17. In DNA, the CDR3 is TGTGCCACCAGCAAATCTACAGCGGGGGGTCATATAACTAGCACAGATACGCAGTATTTT. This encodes CATSKSTAGGHITSTDTQYF.

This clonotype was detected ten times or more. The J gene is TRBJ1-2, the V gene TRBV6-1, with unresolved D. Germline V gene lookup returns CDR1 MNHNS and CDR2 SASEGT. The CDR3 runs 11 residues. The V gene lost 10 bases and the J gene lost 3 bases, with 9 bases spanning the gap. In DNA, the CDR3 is TGTGCCACACGAGAAGACTATGGCTACACCTTC. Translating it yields CATREDYGYTF.

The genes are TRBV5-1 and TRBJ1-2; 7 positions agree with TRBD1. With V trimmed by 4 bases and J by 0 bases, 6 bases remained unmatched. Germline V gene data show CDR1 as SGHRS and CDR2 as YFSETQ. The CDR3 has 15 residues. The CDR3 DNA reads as TGCGCCAGCAGCCCCGGGACAGCCACTAACTATGGCTACACCTTC. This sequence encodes CASSPGTATNYGYTF. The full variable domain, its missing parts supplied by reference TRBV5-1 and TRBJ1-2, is KAGVTQTPRYLIKTRGQQVTLSCSPISGHRSVSWYQQTPGQGLQFLFEYFSETQRNKGNFPGRFSGRQFSNSRSEMNVSTLELGDSALYLCASSPGTATNYGYTFGSGTRLTVV.

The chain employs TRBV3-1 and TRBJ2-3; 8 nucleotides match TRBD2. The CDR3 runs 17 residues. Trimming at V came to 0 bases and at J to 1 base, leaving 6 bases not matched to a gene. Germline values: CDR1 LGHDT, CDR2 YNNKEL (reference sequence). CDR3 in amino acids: CASSQDPPRGGTDTQYF. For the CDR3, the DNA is TGTGCCAGCAGCCAAGATCCCCCGCGGGGGGGCACAGATACGCAGTATTTT.

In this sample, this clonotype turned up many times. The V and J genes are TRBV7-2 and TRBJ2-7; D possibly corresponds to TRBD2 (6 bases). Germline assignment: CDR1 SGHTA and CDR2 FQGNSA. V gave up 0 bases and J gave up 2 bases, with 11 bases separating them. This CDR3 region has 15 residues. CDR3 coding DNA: TGTGCCAGCAGCTTAGCGGCGGGGTACCCCTACGAGCAGTACTTC. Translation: CASSLAAGYPYEQYF.

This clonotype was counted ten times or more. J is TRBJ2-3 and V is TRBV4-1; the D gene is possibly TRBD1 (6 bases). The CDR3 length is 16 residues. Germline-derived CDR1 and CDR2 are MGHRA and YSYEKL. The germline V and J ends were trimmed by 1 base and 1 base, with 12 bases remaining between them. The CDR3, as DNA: TGCGCCAGCAGCCAAGTTTCGAACAGGGGCACAGATACGCAGTATTTT. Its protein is CASSQVSNRGTDTQYF.

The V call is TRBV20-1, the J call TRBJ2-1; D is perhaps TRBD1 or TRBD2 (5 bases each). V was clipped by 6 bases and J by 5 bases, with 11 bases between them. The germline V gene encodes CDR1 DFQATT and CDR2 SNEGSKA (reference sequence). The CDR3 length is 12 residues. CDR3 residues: CSAGTRDNEQFF. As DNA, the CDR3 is TGCAGTGCCGGGACCAGAGACAATGAGCAGTTCTTC.

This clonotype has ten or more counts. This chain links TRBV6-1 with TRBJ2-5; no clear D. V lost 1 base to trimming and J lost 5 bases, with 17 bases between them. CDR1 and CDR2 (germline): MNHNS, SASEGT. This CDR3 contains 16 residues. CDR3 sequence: CASSEGLGTASETQYF. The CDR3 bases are TGTGCCAGCAGTGAAGGTCTGGGCACAGCAAGCGAGACCCAGTACTTC.

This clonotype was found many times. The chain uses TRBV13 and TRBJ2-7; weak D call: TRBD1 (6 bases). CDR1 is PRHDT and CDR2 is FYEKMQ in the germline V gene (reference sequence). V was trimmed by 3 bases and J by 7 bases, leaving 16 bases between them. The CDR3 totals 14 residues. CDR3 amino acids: CASSLGQGFGEQYF. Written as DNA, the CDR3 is TGTGCCAGCAGCTTGGGTCAGGGGTTCGGGGAGCAGTACTTC.

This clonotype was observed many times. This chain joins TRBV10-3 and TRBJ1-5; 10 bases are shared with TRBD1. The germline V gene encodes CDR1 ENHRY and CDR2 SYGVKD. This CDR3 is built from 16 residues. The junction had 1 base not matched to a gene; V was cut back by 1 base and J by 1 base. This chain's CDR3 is CAISEWDRGSNQPQHF. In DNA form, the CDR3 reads TGTGCCATCAGTGAGTGGGACAGGGGAAGCAATCAGCCCCAGCATTTT.

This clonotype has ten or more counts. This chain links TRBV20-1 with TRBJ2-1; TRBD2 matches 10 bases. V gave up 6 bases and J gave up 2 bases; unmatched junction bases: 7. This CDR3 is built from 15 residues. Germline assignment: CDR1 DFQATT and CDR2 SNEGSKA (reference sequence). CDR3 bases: TGCAGTGCGCCGGGGACTAGCGTAGCCTACAATGAGCAGTTCTTC. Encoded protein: CSAPGTSVAYNEQFF.

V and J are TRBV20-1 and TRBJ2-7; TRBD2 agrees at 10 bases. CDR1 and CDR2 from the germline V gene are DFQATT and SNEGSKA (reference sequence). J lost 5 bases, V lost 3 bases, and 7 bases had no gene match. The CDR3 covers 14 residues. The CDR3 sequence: CSASRPGLANEQYF. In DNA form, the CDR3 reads TGCAGTGCTAGTAGACCGGGACTAGCGAACGAGCAGTACTTC.

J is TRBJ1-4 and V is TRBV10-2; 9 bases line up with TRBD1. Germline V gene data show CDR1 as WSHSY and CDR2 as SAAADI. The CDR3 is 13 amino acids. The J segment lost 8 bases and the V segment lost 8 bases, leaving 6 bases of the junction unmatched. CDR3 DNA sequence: TGCGCCAGCGGGGACAGGGTAGAGGAAAAACTGTTTTTT. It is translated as CASGDRVEEKLFF.

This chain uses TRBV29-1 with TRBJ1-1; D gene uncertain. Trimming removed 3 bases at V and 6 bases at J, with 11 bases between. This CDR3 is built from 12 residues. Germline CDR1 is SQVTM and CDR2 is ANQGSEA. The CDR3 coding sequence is TGCAGCGTTGATGCGGGTCGGGCTGAAGCTTTCTTT. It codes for CSVDAGRAEAFF. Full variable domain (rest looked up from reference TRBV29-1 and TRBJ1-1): SAVISQKPSRDICQRGTSLTIQCQVDSQVTMMFWYRQQPGQSLTLIATANQGSEATYESGFVIDKFPISRPNLTFSTLTVSNMSPEDSSIYLCSVDAGRAEAFFGQGTRLTVV.

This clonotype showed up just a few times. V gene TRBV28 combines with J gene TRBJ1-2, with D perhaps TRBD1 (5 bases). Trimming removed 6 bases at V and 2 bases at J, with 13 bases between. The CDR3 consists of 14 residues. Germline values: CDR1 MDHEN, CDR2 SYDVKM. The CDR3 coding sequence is TGTGCCAGCAGCCTAATCGGGGGAAACTATGGCTACACCTTC. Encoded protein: CASSLIGGNYGYTF.

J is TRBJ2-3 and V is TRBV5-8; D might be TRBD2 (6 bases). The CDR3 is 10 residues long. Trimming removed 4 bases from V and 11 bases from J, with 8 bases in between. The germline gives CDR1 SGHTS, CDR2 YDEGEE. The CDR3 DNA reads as TGTGCCAGCAGCGTGCGGGGGCAGTATTTT. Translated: CASSVRGQYF.

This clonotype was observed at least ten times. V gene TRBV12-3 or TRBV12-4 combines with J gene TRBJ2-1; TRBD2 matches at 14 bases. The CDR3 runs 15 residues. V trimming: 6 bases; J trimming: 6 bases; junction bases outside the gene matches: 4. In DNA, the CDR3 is TGTGCCAGCAGCCGACTAGCGGGGGGGCGCAATGAGCAGTTCTTC. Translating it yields CASSRLAGGRNEQFF.

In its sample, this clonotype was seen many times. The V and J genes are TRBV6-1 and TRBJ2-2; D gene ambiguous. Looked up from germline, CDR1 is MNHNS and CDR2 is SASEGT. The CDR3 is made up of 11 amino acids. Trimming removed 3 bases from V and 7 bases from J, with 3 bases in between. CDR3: CASSEIGELFF. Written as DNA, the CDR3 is TGTGCCAGCAGTGAGATCGGGGAGCTGTTTTTT.

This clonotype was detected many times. CDR3: CASRRAEAPQHF. For the CDR3, the DNA is TGTGCCAGCAGACGGGCCGAGGCGCCCCAGCATTTT. V and J are TRBV2 and TRBJ1-5; D is unclear. Per the germline V gene, CDR1 is SNHLY and CDR2 is FYNNEI. V was clipped by 6 bases and J by 9 bases, with 12 bases between them. The CDR3 totals 12 residues.

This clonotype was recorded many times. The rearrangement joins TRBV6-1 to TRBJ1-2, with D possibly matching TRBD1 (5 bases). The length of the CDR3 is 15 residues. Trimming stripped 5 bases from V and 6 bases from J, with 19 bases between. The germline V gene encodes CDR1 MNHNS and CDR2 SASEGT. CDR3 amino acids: CASSLRGGASNGYTF. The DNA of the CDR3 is TGTGCCAGCAGTTTGAGGGGTGGAGCCTCCAATGGCTACACCTTC.

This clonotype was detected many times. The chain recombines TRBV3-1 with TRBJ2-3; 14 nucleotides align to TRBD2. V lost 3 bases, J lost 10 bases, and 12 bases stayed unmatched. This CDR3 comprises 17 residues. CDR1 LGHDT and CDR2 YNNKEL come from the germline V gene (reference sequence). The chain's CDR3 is CASSHPGLAGGVKSQYF. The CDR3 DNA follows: TGTGCCAGCAGCCACCCAGGACTAGCGGGGGGCGTGAAGTCGCAGTATTTT.

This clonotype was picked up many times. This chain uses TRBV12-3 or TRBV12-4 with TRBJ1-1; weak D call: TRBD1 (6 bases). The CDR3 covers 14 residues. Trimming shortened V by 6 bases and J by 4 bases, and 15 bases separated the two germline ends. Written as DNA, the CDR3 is TGTGCCAGCAGCCCACAGGGTTTAGGCACTGAAGCTTTCTTT. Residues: CASSPQGLGTEAFF.